This TCR beta chain was sequenced during a study of T cells in Graves' hyperthyroidism and ophthalmopathy. Findings of the study overall: Ophthalmopathy prediction by the model preceded onset by a median about 6 months. Blood also showed most of the thyroid clonotypes that were expanded above 0.001.

TCR beta CDR3 regions were amplified from RNA transcripts. Primed by the HTBI set, a first-round RT-PCR was run on the TCR CDR3. TCRdb reanalysed the multiplex PCR reads using MiXCR and keeps one entry per CDR3 protein. This sample has 480,000 or so distinct CDR3 sequences; about 46% occur once, and the top ten carry around 47%. Ten or more counts support this clonotype. The antigen is undetermined. In germline, CDR1 is MGHRA, CDR2 YSYEKL. V was pared by 0 bases and J by 6 bases, with 7 bases of the junction left unmatched. The CDR3 has 16 amino acids. The receptor was derived from an adult woman with Graves' disease, either hyperthyroidism or ophthalmopathy (not recorded which). The chain uses TRBV4-1 and TRBJ2-2; 7 bases are shared with TRBD2. Sequencing input: peripheral blood or thyroid tissue (not recorded which). The CDR3 sequence: CASSQDAGAPAGELFF. In DNA form, the CDR3 reads TGCGCCAGCAGCCAAGATGCGGGAGCGCCCGCCGGGGAGCTGTTTTTT.